The present T cell receptor (beta chain) was sequenced within a study of cytomegalovirus exposure and HLA in healthy donors. CDR3 length: 14 residues. Trimming shortened V by 0 bases and J by 7 bases, and 7 bases separated the two germline ends. Germline V gene data show CDR1 as MNHNY and CDR2 as SVGAGI (reference sequence). This clone was detected only once. Amplification used 60 Vbeta primers and 13 Jbeta primers. How the authors handled the data: The authors later counted 70 million to 85 million unique TCR beta chains, approximately 12 million of them shared. The repertoire was sequenced with immunoSEQ multiplex PCR; TCRdb's copy has only in-frame clones and lacks some. V and J calls plus clone size are reproduced from that table; the DNA served to infer D and trimming. In the table there are some 150,000 clones, around 75% of which are singletons.

The chain recombines TRBV6-6 with TRBJ1-6; D unresolved. The TCR sequence derives from a woman in her 30s in good health and CMV-seronegative. The sequencing sample was made of PBMCs. CDR3 nucleotides: TGTGCCAGCAGTTACTCGAAAAGCAATTCACCCCTCCACTTT. As protein: CASSYSKSNSPLHF.